The sequence of this T cell receptor (beta chain) was determined in a study of blood T cell repertoires in COVID-19. TCRdb keeps only in-frame clones here, not all; method: immunoSEQ multiplex PCR. This table holds about 160,000 clones, 79% found once. While infection was still active, Seattle patients were enrolled and then followed longitudinally. This CDR3 spans 15 amino acids. V trimming: 5 bases; J trimming: 4 bases; junction bases outside the gene matches: 6. CDR1 and CDR2 (germline): SGHTA, FQGNSA. This chain links TRBV7-2 with TRBJ2-2; 8 positions match TRBD1. Sequences were obtained from peripheral blood. This sequence originates from an older woman with COVID-19, enrolled during active disease. In DNA form, the CDR3 reads TGTGCCAGCAGCCCGTTGACAGGGGCCACCGGGGAGCTGTTTTTT. Its translation: CASSPLTGATGELFF.